Listed below are T cell receptor beta chains from one sample, sequenced in a study of T cells in Graves' hyperthyroidism and ophthalmopathy. TCRdb reprocessed the multiplex PCR reads via MiXCR and lists one record per CDR3 protein. The data show 350,000 to 450,000 distinct CDR3 sequences, roughly 13% seen once. Material: blood. Receptor source: a man aged 45 to 65 with Graves' ophthalmopathy. The conserved cysteine and the conserved F or W are not part of the CDR3 here. A D gene is named only where the DNA matches it firmly. Size is omitted from some rows. Given values are once, few, many or a class for expanded clones.

v_gene: TRBV20-1; abundance: few; d_gene: NA; CDR3aa: SASRTDNQPQH
v_gene: TRBV5-1; abundance: few; d_gene: TRBD1; CDR3aa: ASSLGQLSYSGANVLT
v_gene: TRBV5-1; abundance: few; d_gene: NA; CDR3aa: ASSRTTGHSGNTIY
v_gene: TRBV5-1; abundance: many; d_gene: NA; CDR3aa: ASSLDRVGANVLT
v_gene: TRBV29-1; abundance: few; d_gene: NA; CDR3aa: SVGHLPSYGYT
v_gene: TRBV28; abundance: many; d_gene: TRBD2; CDR3aa: ASRYSGSPTDTQY
v_gene: TRBV7-7; abundance: NA; d_gene: NA; CDR3aa: ASSPHGETQY
v_gene: TRBV7-2; abundance: many; d_gene: NA; CDR3aa: ASSLGRRYEQY
v_gene: TRBV29-1; abundance: few; d_gene: NA; CDR3aa: SVDKGVDTEAF
v_gene: TRBV3-1; abundance: NA; d_gene: NA; CDR3aa: ASSQDRTGELF
v_gene: TRBV5-1; abundance: many; d_gene: TRBD1; CDR3aa: ASSLDRGNYEQY
v_gene: TRBV2; abundance: many; d_gene: TRBD2; CDR3aa: AIRTSGTYEQY
v_gene: TRBV6-5; abundance: few; d_gene: TRBD2; CDR3aa: ASSYSRLAGGRRYQETQY
v_gene: TRBV19; abundance: NA; d_gene: NA; CDR3aa: ASIGFRSNQPQH
v_gene: TRBV7-6; abundance: few; d_gene: NA; CDR3aa: AVLAAAGELF
v_gene: TRBV24-1; abundance: few; d_gene: NA; CDR3aa: ATSDFGRSETQY
v_gene: TRBV19; abundance: many; d_gene: NA; CDR3aa: ASTERGPLGQF
v_gene: TRBV2; abundance: many; d_gene: NA; CDR3aa: ASNFLGAHGEETQY
v_gene: TRBV7-9; abundance: many; d_gene: TRBD2; CDR3aa: ASSLAGGPRGWDEQF
v_gene: TRBV19; abundance: few; d_gene: NA; CDR3aa: ASSIWGYEQF
v_gene: TRBV14; abundance: NA; d_gene: TRBD2; CDR3aa: ASSQAGGLARQETQY
v_gene: TRBV5-1; abundance: NA; d_gene: NA; CDR3aa: ASSPGEQY
v_gene: TRBV20-1; abundance: NA; d_gene: TRBD2; CDR3aa: SANQLAGGPVYQRTQY
v_gene: TRBV29-1; abundance: few; d_gene: NA; CDR3aa: SVGTVSEQY
v_gene: TRBV6-1; abundance: NA; d_gene: TRBD1; CDR3aa: ASSPIGTDLHPGANVLT
v_gene: TRBV20-1; abundance: many; d_gene: TRBD2; CDR3aa: SAGDGLANRGTQY
v_gene: TRBV12-3/TRBV12-4; abundance: many; d_gene: NA; CDR3aa: ASSPSSGNTEAF
v_gene: TRBV27; abundance: NA; d_gene: NA; CDR3aa: ARRTREDLDTQY
v_gene: TRBV30; abundance: many; d_gene: TRBD1; CDR3aa: AWNPGQGSEMEKLF
v_gene: TRBV30; abundance: many; d_gene: NA; CDR3aa: AWNRQPGLYGYT
v_gene: TRBV20-1; abundance: many; d_gene: TRBD1; CDR3aa: SAPTGVLGEQY
v_gene: TRBV25-1; abundance: few; d_gene: NA; CDR3aa: ASSAVAGTPNYNEQF
v_gene: TRBV12-3/TRBV12-4; abundance: many; d_gene: NA; CDR3aa: ASREGPNAYEQY
v_gene: TRBV2; abundance: many; d_gene: NA; CDR3aa: ASTKEEATEAF
v_gene: TRBV6-1; abundance: many; d_gene: NA; CDR3aa: ASSEAVPGQPQH
v_gene: TRBV3-1; abundance: many; d_gene: TRBD2; CDR3aa: ASSSRTSWETQY
v_gene: TRBV9; abundance: many; d_gene: NA; CDR3aa: ASSVDSSSYEQY
v_gene: TRBV4-1; abundance: few; d_gene: NA; CDR3aa: ASSQGQERPLH
v_gene: TRBV7-3; abundance: NA; d_gene: TRBD2; CDR3aa: ASSTGLAGGVNEQF